The rows below give T cell receptor beta chains drawn from one sample of a study of cytomegalovirus exposure and HLA in healthy donors. Here immunoSEQ multiplex PCR was the method, and the copy in TCRdb shows in-frame clones only, minus some. The table records about 190,000 clones, about 80% of them present only once. Material for sequencing was PBMCs. The receptors shown here come from a man aged 40-50 years in good health and CMV-seropositive. CDR3s include the opening cysteine and the closing phenylalanine or tryptophan. The D gene is left open where the match is weak. Expanded clones get a size class; other rows say once, few or many, or leave the size out.

>.|TRBJ1-5|.|TRBV2
CASREQGYGNQPQHF
TGTGCCAGCAGGGAACAGGGATATGGCAATCAGCCCCAGCATTTT
>.|TRBJ1-3|TRBD1|TRBV5-1
CASSADRGGNTIYF
TGCGCCAGCAGCGCGGACAGGGGAGGAAACACCATATATTTT
>.|TRBJ1-6|.|TRBV21-1
CASSKEDRANSPLHF
TGTGCCAGCAGCAAAGAAGACAGGGCGAATTCACCCCTCCACTTT
>once|TRBJ2-7|.|TRBV6-1
CASRPPGDTYEQYF
TGTGCCAGCAGGCCCCCGGGGGATACCTACGAGCAGTACTTC
>few|TRBJ1-5|.|TRBV21-1
CASSKFGVESDQPQHF
TGTGCCAGCAGCAAATTCGGAGTGGAGAGCGATCAGCCCCAGCATTTT
>.|TRBJ2-3|.|TRBV7-2
CASSFGGGSTDTQYF
TGTGCCAGCAGCTTCGGCGGCGGCAGCACAGATACGCAGTATTTT
>.|TRBJ2-1|TRBD2|TRBV6-1
CASSELYLVAGGTYNEQFF
TGTGCCAGCAGTGAATTGTATTTGGTAGCGGGAGGAACCTACAATGAGCAGTTCTTC
>.|TRBJ2-7|.|TRBV2
CASSDFVTYEQYF
TGTGCCAGCAGTGATTTCGTAACCTACGAGCAGTACTTC
>.|TRBJ1-6|.|TRBV14
CASSQVGYGQSNSPLHF
TGTGCCAGCAGCCAAGTGGGTTATGGACAGAGCAATTCACCCCTCCACTTT
>few|TRBJ2-2|.|TRBV21-1
CAIPSGGPGELFF
TGTGCCATTCCCTCCGGGGGTCCCGGGGAGCTGTTTTTT
>.|TRBJ2-1|TRBD2|TRBV5-1
CASSLLGTSGATGQFF
TGCGCCAGCAGCTTACTCGGGACTAGCGGGGCCACGGGGCAGTTCTTC
>few|TRBJ2-5|TRBD2|TRBV28
CASRTSGDVILTQYF
TGTGCCAGCAGAACTAGCGGGGACGTCATATTGACCCAGTACTTC
>.|TRBJ2-7|TRBD1|TRBV19
CASRPSGTGSPYEQYF
TGTGCCAGTCGCCCCTCCGGGACAGGATCTCCCTACGAGCAGTACTTC
>.|TRBJ2-7|TRBD2|TRBV6-5
CASSGYSGGAYEQYF
TGTGCCAGTAGTGGCTATAGCGGGGGGGCCTACGAGCAGTACTTC
>.|TRBJ2-7|.|TRBV6-1
CASTQLAYEQYF
TGTGCCAGCACCCAACTAGCCTACGAGCAGTACTTC
>.|TRBJ2-1|TRBD2|TRBV7-9
CASSFAGGLLDEQFF
TGTGCCAGCAGCTTTGCGGGAGGGTTGCTCGATGAGCAGTTCTTC
>.|TRBJ1-1|.|TRBV4-1
CASSQPGLNTEAFF
TGCGCCAGCAGCCAACCCGGACTAAACACTGAAGCTTTCTTT
>.|TRBJ1-5|.|TRBV27
CASSGFGQPQHF
TGTGCCAGCTCTGGGTTCGGGCAGCCCCAGCATTTT
>.|TRBJ2-5|TRBD1|TRBV6-1
CASSAGTAETQYF
TGTGCCAGCAGTGCCGGGACAGCAGAGACCCAGTACTTC
>few|TRBJ1-1|.|TRBV5-5
CASSLKRQAFFMNTEAFF
TGTGCCAGCAGCCTAAAACGACAGGCCTTCTTCATGAACACTGAAGCTTTCTTT
>.|TRBJ1-2|TRBD1|TRBV18
CASSPPGQGSYGYTF
TGTGCCAGCTCACCGCCGGGACAGGGGAGCTATGGCTACACCTTC
>once|TRBJ1-1|.|TRBV9
CASSKETGHTEAFF
TGTGCCAGCAGTAAGGAAACAGGGCACACTGAAGCTTTCTTT
>.|TRBJ2-4|TRBD1|TRBV30
CAWSQTGQGASKNIQYF
TGTGCCTGGAGCCAAACGGGACAGGGGGCTTCCAAAAACATTCAGTACTTC
>.|TRBJ1-2|.|TRBV18
CASSPPQSYGYTF
TGTGCCAGCTCACCACCCCAGTCCTATGGCTACACCTTC
>.|TRBJ2-3|.|TRBV7-9
CASSHPADTQYF
TGTGCCAGCAGCCACCCAGCAGATACGCAGTATTTT
>.|TRBJ2-2|.|TRBV2
CASSMDRNTGELFF
TGTGCCAGCAGCATGGACAGAAACACCGGGGAGCTGTTTTTT
>.|TRBJ2-6|TRBD1|TRBV18
CASSPPGQPSGANVLTF
TGTGCCAGCTCACCACCGGGACAGCCCTCTGGGGCCAACGTCCTGACTTTC
>.|TRBJ2-1|TRBD2|TRBV7-9
CASSLDLGASGSINEQFF
TGTGCCAGCAGCTTAGACTTGGGGGCTAGCGGGAGTATCAATGAGCAGTTCTTC
>.|TRBJ2-7|.|TRBV2
CASSEYRFGREQYF
TGTGCCAGCAGTGAATACAGGTTCGGTCGCGAGCAGTACTTC